This is a list of T cell receptor beta chains from one sample in a study of Ad26.COV2.S vaccination and SARS-CoV-2 variants. Generated by immunoSEQ multiplex PCR, the TCRdb table keeps only in-frame clones and is missing some. The table lists 350,000 to 600,000 clones, about nine tenths of them singletons. The sample was peripheral blood, taken in a trial of Ad26.COV2.S vaccine versus placebo. These receptors came from a person aged 18 to 65 who received the Ad26.COV2.S COVID-19 vaccine or a placebo. Each CDR3 is given with its conserved first and last residue. Fields, in order: D gene, J gene, clone size, V gene, CDR3 DNA, CDR3 protein. The D gene is left open where the match is weak. Part of the rows lack a size; the others show once, few, many or a class for expanded clones.

.,TRBJ2-2,few,TRBV18,TGTGCCAGCTCACCCGACGCCGGGGAGCTGTTTTTT,CASSPDAGELFF
TRBD1,TRBJ2-4,.,TRBV19,TGTGCCAGTAGTATTTTAACCGGGACAGAAAACATTCAGTACTTC,CASSILTGTENIQYF
.,TRBJ1-4,.,TRBV2,TGTGCCAGCAGAGATTACAGGGTTGAAAAACTGTTTTTT,CASRDYRVEKLFF
.,TRBJ1-5,.,TRBV19,TGTGCCAGTAGTATAGGCCGGAGACAGGCAGGAAGGCCCCAGCATTTT,CASSIGRRQAGRPQHF
.,TRBJ1-1,.,TRBV27,TGTGCCAGCGGCATGCGTGGATGGGAAGCTTTCTTT,CASGMRGWEAFF
TRBD1,TRBJ1-5,.,TRBV2,TGTGCCAGCAGTGCCTCTCTCACAGGGGGCTACATCAATCAGCCCCAGCATTTT,CASSASLTGGYINQPQHF
.,TRBJ1-6,.,TRBV12-5,TGTGCTAGTGGCCCCACGGCTCCGAATTCACCCCTCCACTTT,CASGPTAPNSPLHF
.,TRBJ1-1,.,TRBV12-3/TRBV12-4,TGTGCCAGCAGTCACGGTTACACTGAAGCTTTCTTT,CASSHGYTEAFF
TRBD2,TRBJ2-1,.,TRBV6-6,TGTGCCAGCAGCCGAAACCCCCCGGTTAGCGGGAGGTACTACAATGAGCAGTTCTTC,CASSRNPPVSGRYYNEQFF
TRBD1,TRBJ2-6,.,TRBV7-8,TGTGCCAGCAGCTGGGACAGGGAGGCTCTTTCTGGGGCCAACGTCCTGACTTTC,CASSWDREALSGANVLTF
.,TRBJ2-5,.,TRBV3-1/TRBV3-2,TGTGCCAGCAGCCACATAGGGAGGGGGGAGACCCAGTACTTC,CASSHIGRGETQYF
TRBD1,TRBJ2-1,.,TRBV11-2,TGTGCCAGCAACCCGCGACAGGGGGGTTACAATGAGCAGTTCTTC,CASNPRQGGYNEQFF
.,TRBJ1-1,once,TRBV21-1,TGTGCCAGCAGCCCTCGACAGGACACTAGAACTGAAGCTTTCTTT,CASSPRQDTRTEAFF
.,TRBJ2-5,.,TRBV7-8,TGTGCCAGCAGCCCAGGGTCCAGGAAGACCCAGTACTTC,CASSPGSRKTQYF
.,TRBJ2-3,once,TRBV12-3/TRBV12-4,TGTGCCAGCACCTCTACAGTGCGAGATACGCAGTATTTT,CASTSTVRDTQYF
TRBD1,TRBJ1-2,.,TRBV28,TGTGCCAGCAGTTTGCCCGGGACAGGGGATGGCTACACCTTC,CASSLPGTGDGYTF
TRBD2,TRBJ2-4,.,TRBV11-2,TGTGCCAGCACCTCACAGGCGGGGCTAGCGGGAGGAGGCATTCAGTACTTC,CASTSQAGLAGGGIQYF
TRBD1,TRBJ1-2,once,TRBV6-2/TRBV6-3,TGTGCCAGCAGTTCCGGACAGGGCGGCTATGGCTACACCTTC,CASSSGQGGYGYTF
TRBD2,TRBJ2-1,.,TRBV9,TGTGCCAGCAGCGTAGGACTAGCGGGGGCGAATGAGCAGTTCTTC,CASSVGLAGANEQFF
TRBD1,TRBJ1-4,.,TRBV7-7,TGTGCTAGCAGCCCCCGCCGACAGGGTGGGGAAAAACTGTTTTTT,CASSPRRQGGEKLFF
TRBD1,TRBJ2-3,.,TRBV2,TGTGCCAGCAGTGAAGAACAGGGGGTGGCAGATACGCAGTATTTT,CASSEEQGVADTQYF
.,TRBJ1-5,few,TRBV10-3,TGTGCCATCAGTGAGTCCGGGGAAGGGCTTCGCAATCAGCCCCAGCATTTT,CAISESGEGLRNQPQHF
.,TRBJ2-5,.,TRBV4-3,TGCGCCAGCAGCCAGTGGTCGTTCCGGGGCGAGGAGACCCAGTACTTC,CASSQWSFRGEETQYF
.,TRBJ1-4,.,TRBV19,TGTGCCAGTAGCCCCGACAACGACGGTAATGAAAAACTGTTTTTT,CASSPDNDGNEKLFF
TRBD2,TRBJ2-2,.,TRBV11-2,TGTGCCAGCAGACGGGACTATAACACCGGGGAGCTGTTTTTT,CASRRDYNTGELFF
TRBD2,TRBJ2-1,.,TRBV29-1,TGCAGCGTTGTAGGCGGGAGAGGCTCCTACAATGAGCAGTTCTTC,CSVVGGRGSYNEQFF
.,TRBJ1-2,.,TRBV19,TGTGCCAGTACCAACCCCGGACAGATTGGGGTCTATGGCTACACCTTC,CASTNPGQIGVYGYTF